A selection of T cell receptor beta chains follows, all from one sample in a study of T cells in Graves' hyperthyroidism and ophthalmopathy. MiXCR, run by TCRdb on the multiplex PCR reads, gives a single entry per CDR3 protein. The sample has some 550,000 distinct CDR3 sequences; around 16% are singletons. The sample consisted of blood. The receptors stem from a woman aged 40 to 49 with Graves' ophthalmopathy. The CDR3 runs from the conserved cysteine through the conserved F or W. Each record gives: clone size, J gene, D gene, V gene, CDR3 protein, CDR3 DNA. The D gene is left open where the match is weak. Expanded clones get a size class; other rows say once, few or many, or leave the size out.

>few|TRBJ2-1|NA|TRBV11-2
CASRSAGHPGDEQFF
TGTGCCAGCAGATCAGCCGGCCATCCTGGCGATGAGCAGTTCTTC
>many|TRBJ2-1|TRBD2|TRBV11-2
CASSLELTSGFRNEQFF
TGTGCCAGCAGCTTAGAATTGACTAGCGGGTTTCGCAATGAGCAGTTCTTC
>many|TRBJ1-1|TRBD1|TRBV6-5
CASSRQGANAEAFF
TGTGCCAGCAGTAGACAGGGGGCGAACGCTGAAGCTTTCTTT
>few|TRBJ1-4|NA|TRBV12-3/TRBV12-4
CASSYTGGNEKLFF
TGTGCCAGCAGCTACACGGGAGGTAATGAAAAACTGTTTTTT
>many|TRBJ2-4|NA|TRBV2
CASSETHQGFIQYF
TGTGCCAGCAGTGAAACCCATCAGGGGTTCATTCAGTACTTC
>many|TRBJ2-7|NA|TRBV28
CASTPGLPEQYF
TGTGCCAGCACCCCCGGACTCCCCGAGCAGTACTTC
>few|TRBJ2-5|NA|TRBV20-1
CSAREAGGYQETQYF
TGCAGTGCTAGAGAGGCCGGGGGTTACCAAGAGACCCAGTACTTC
>many|TRBJ1-5|NA|TRBV12-3/TRBV12-4
CASSPSWGSNQPQHF
TGTGCCAGCAGTCCCTCCTGGGGAAGCAATCAGCCCCAGCATTTT
>NA|TRBJ2-1|NA|TRBV7-6
CASSLAESNEQFF
TGTGCCAGCAGCTTAGCGGAAAGCAATGAGCAGTTCTTC
>many|TRBJ2-1|TRBD2|TRBV20-1
CSAFPSGAGFGNEQFF
TGCAGTGCTTTTCCCTCGGGAGCGGGATTTGGGAATGAGCAGTTCTTC
>few|TRBJ2-7|NA|TRBV3-1
CASSRGTTNYEQYF
TGTGCCAGCAGCCGTGGGACAACCAACTACGAGCAGTACTTC
>few|TRBJ1-1|NA|TRBV27
CASRSSGNTEAFF
TGTGCCAGCAGGTCTTCGGGGAACACTGAAGCTTTCTTT
>many|TRBJ1-2|TRBD1|TRBV27
CASSRQGRENGYTF
TGTGCCAGCAGCCGACAGGGGAGGGAAAATGGCTACACCTTC
>many|TRBJ2-7|NA|TRBV11-2
CASSLGVCEQYF
TGTGCCAGCAGCTTAGGCGTATGCGAGCAGTACTTC
>many|TRBJ2-3|TRBD1|TRBV11-2
CASLSGQGRQDTQYF
TGTGCCAGCCTGAGCGGACAGGGTCGTCAAGATACGCAGTATTTT
>many|TRBJ1-2|NA|TRBV7-9
CASSSGLEGPLNYGYTF
TGTGCCAGCAGCTCGGGGTTGGAGGGCCCGCTAAACTATGGCTACACCTTC
>many|TRBJ1-1|NA|TRBV7-8
CASSLAPGSTEAFF
TGTGCCAGCAGCTTAGCGCCAGGGAGCACTGAAGCTTTCTTT
>NA|TRBJ1-2|NA|TRBV6-1
CASRGPRLPNYGYTF
TGTGCCAGCAGGGGCCCGAGGTTACCTAACTATGGCTACACCTTC
>many|TRBJ2-4|TRBD1|TRBV11-2
CASSQDRARDIQYF
TGTGCCAGCAGCCAGGACAGGGCTAGGGACATTCAGTACTTC
>many|TRBJ1-2|NA|TRBV28
CASSLPDVGGYTF
TGTGCCAGCAGTCTCCCGGACGTGGGAGGCTACACCTTC
>many|TRBJ2-3|NA|TRBV20-1
CSASGGLDTQYF
TGCAGTGCTAGTGGGGGGCTAGATACGCAGTATTTT
>many|TRBJ2-1|TRBD2|TRBV7-2
CASSFRARASASGSPNEQFF
TGTGCCAGCAGCTTCAGGGCAAGAGCCTCCGCTAGCGGGAGCCCCAATGAGCAGTTCTTC
>many|TRBJ1-4|NA|TRBV7-9
CASSPLNRARGDEKLFF
TGTGCCAGCAGCCCACTCAACAGGGCCCGAGGGGATGAAAAACTGTTTTTT
>NA|TRBJ1-1|NA|TRBV27
CASSSTYTLRAEAFF
TGTGCCAGCAGCTCAACTTATACACTCCGGGCCGAAGCTTTCTTT
>many|TRBJ2-3|TRBD1|TRBV5-1
CASSFGQGRGDTQYF
TGCGCCAGCAGCTTCGGACAGGGTCGGGGGGATACGCAGTATTTT
>NA|TRBJ1-2|NA|TRBV10-2
CASFNEVANYGYTF
TGCGCCAGCTTCAACGAGGTGGCTAACTATGGCTACACCTTC
>NA|TRBJ2-3|TRBD2|TRBV30
CACSGGIANTQYF
TGTGCCTGTAGCGGGGGGATCGCGAATACGCAGTATTTT
>NA|TRBJ1-2|TRBD1|TRBV19
CASTPTGTLNYGYTF
TGTGCCAGTACTCCGACAGGGACCCTTAACTATGGCTACACCTTC
>many|TRBJ2-1|TRBD1|TRBV7-9
CASSPGQGGYDEQFF
TGTGCCAGCAGCCCGGGACAGGGTGGGTATGATGAGCAGTTCTTC
>NA|TRBJ2-7|TRBD1|TRBV3-1
CASGTGGAVKSYEQYF
TGTGCCAGCGGGACAGGGGGCGCTGTTAAAAGCTACGAGCAGTACTTC
>many|TRBJ2-3|NA|TRBV27
CASSPVGDSPSTDTQYF
TGTGCCAGCAGTCCTGTGGGGGACTCCCCCAGCACAGATACGCAGTATTTT